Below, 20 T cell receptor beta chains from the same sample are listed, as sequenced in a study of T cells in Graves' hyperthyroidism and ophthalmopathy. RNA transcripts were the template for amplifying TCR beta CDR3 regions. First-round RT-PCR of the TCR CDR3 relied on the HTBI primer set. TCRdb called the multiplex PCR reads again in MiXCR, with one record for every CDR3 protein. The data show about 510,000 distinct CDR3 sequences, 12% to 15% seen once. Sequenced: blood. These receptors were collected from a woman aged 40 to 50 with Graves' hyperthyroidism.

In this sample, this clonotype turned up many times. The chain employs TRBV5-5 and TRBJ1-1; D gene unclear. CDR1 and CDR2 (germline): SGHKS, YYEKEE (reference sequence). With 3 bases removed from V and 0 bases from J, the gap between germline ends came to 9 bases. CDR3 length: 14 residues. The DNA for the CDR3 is TGTGCCAGCAGCTCAACAGCGATGAACACTGAAGCTTTCTTT. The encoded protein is CASSSTAMNTEAFF.

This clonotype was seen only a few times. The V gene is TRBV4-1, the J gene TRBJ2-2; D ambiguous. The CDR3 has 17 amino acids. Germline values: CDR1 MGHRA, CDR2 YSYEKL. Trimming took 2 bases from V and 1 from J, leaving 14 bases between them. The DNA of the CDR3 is TGCGCCAGCAGCCAATTGGATTTAATACAGAACACCGGGGAGCTGTTTTTT. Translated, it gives CASSQLDLIQNTGELFF.

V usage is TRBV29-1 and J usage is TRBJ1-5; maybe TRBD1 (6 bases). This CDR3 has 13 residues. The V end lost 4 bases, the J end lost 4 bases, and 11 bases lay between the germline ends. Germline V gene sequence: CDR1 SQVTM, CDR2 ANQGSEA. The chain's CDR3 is CSVGKGGNQPQHF. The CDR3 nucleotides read TGCAGCGTTGGTAAAGGGGGTAATCAGCCCCAGCATTTT.

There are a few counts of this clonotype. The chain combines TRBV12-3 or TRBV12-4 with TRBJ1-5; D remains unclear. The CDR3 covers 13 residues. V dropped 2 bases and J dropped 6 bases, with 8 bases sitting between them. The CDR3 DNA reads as TGTGCCAGCAGTTTAACATATGGTCAGCCCCAGCATTTT. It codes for CASSLTYGQPQHF.

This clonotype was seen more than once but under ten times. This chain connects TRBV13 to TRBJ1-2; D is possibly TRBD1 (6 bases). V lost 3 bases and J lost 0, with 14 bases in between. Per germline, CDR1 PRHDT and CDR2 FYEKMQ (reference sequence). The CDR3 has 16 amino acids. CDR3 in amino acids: CASSLAGGTANYGYTF. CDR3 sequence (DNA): TGTGCCAGCAGCTTGGCGGGGGGCACGGCTAACTATGGCTACACCTTC.

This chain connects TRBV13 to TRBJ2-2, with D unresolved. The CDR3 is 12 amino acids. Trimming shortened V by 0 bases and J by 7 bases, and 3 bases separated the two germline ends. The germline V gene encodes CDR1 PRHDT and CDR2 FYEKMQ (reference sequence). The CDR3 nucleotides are TGTGCCAGCAGCTTAGGTTTCGGGGAGCTGTTTTTT. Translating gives CASSLGFGELFF. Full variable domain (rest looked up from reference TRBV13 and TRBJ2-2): AAGVIQSPRHLIKEKRETATLKCYPIPRHDTVYWYQQGPGQDPQFLISFYEKMQSDKGSIPDRFSAQQFSDYHSELNMSSLELGDSALYFCASSLGFGELFFGEGSRLTVL.

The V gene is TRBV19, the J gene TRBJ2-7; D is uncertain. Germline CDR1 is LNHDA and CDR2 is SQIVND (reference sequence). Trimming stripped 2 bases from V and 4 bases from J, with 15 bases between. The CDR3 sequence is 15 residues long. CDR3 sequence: CASSINSFMVYEQYF. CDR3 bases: TGTGCCAGTAGTATAAACAGCTTCATGGTATACGAGCAGTACTTC.

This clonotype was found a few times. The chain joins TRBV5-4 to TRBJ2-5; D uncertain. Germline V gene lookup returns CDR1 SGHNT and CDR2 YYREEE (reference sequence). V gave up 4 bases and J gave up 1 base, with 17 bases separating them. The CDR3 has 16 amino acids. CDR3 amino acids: CASSPRGVPFQETQYF. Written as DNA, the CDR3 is TGTGCCAGCAGCCCCCGTGGAGTTCCATTCCAAGAGACCCAGTACTTC.

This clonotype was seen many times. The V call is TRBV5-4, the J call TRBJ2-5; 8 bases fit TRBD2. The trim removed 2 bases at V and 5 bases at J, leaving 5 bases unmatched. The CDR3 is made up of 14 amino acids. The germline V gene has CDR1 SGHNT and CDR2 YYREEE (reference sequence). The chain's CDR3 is CASSFREGQETQYF. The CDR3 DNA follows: TGTGCCAGCAGCTTTCGGGAGGGCCAGGAGACCCAGTACTTC.

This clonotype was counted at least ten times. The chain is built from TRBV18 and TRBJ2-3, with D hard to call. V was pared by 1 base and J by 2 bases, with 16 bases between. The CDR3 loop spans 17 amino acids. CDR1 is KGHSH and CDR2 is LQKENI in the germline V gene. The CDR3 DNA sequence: TGTGCCAGCTCACCACGGAAGGCCCTTCAGGTCACAGATACGCAGTATTTT. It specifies CASSPRKALQVTDTQYF. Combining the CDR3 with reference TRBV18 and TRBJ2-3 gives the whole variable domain NAGVMQNPRHLVRRRGQEARLRCSPMKGHSHVYWYRQLPEEGLKFMVYLQKENIIDESGMPKERFSAEFPKEGPSILRIQQVVRGDSAAYFCASSPRKALQVTDTQYFGPGTRLTVL.

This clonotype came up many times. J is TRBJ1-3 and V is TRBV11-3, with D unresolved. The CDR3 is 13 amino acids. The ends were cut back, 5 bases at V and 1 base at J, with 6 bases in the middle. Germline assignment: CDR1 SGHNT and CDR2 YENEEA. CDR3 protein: CASSQDSGNTIYF. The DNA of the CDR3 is TGTGCCAGCAGCCAGGATTCTGGAAACACCATATATTTT.

The CDR3 spells CASSQEALINYNSPLHF. CDR3 DNA sequence: TGCGCCAGCAGCCAAGAGGCCCTTATAAACTATAATTCACCCCTCCACTTT. The V and J genes are TRBV4-1 and TRBJ1-6, with no clear D. CDR3 size: 17 residues. V shed 0 bases and J shed 3 bases, with 12 bases lying between them. Germline CDR1 MGHRA, CDR2 YSYEKL.

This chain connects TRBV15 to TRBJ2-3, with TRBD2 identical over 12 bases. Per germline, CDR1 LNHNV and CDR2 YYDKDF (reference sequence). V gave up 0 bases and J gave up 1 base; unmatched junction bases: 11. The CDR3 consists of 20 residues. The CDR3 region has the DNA TGTGCCACCAGCAGAGATTCAGGAGGAAGACTAGCGGGAGGCACAGATACGCAGTATTTT. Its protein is CATSRDSGGRLAGGTDTQYF.

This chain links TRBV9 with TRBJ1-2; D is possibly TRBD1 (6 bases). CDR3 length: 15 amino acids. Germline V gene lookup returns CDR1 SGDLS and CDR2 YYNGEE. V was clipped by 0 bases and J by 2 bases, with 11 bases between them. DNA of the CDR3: TGTGCCAGCAGCGTAGGCCCCACAGGGAACTATGGCTACACCTTC. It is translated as CASSVGPTGNYGYTF.

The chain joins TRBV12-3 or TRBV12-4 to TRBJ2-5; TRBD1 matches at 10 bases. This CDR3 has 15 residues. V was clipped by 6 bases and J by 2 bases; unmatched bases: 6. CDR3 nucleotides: TGTGCCAGCAGCCCCGGGACAGGGGAGCAAGAGACCCAGTACTTC. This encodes CASSPGTGEQETQYF.

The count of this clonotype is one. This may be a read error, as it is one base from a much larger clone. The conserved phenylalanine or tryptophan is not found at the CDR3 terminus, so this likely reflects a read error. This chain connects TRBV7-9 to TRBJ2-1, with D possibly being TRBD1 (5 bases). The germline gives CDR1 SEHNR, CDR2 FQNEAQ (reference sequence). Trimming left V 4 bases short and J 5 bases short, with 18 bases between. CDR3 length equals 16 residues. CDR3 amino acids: CASSSLGQIANNEQFV. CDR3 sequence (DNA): TGTGCCAGCAGCTCCTTAGGACAAATTGCCAACAATGAGCAGTTCGTC.

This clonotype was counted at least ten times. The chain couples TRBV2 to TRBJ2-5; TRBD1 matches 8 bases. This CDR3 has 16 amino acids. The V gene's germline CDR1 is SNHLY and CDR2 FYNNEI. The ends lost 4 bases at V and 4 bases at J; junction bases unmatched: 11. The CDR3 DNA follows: TGTGCCAGCAGTGGGCCGTTTCTTGGACAGGGAGAGACCCAGTACTTC. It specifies CASSGPFLGQGETQYF.

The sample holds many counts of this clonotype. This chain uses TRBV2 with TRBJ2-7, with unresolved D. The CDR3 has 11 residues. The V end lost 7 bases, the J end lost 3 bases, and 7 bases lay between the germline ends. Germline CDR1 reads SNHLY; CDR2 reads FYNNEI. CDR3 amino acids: CASTLIYEQYF. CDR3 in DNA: TGTGCCAGCACCCTGATCTACGAGCAGTACTTC.

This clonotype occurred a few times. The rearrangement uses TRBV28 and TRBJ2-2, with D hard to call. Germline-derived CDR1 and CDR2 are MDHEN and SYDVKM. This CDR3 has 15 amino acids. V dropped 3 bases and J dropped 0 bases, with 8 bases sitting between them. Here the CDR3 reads CASSFQQTNTGELFF. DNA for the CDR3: TGTGCCAGCAGTTTCCAGCAAACGAACACCGGGGAGCTGTTTTTT.

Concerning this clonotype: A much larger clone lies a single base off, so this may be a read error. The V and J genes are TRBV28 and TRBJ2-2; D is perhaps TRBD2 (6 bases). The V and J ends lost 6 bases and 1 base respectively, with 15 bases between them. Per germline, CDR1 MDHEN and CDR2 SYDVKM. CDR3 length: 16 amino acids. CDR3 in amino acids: CASRPPGGENTGELFF. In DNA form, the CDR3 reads TGTGCCAGCAGGCCCCCGGGCGGGGAGAACACCGGGGAGCTGTTTTTT. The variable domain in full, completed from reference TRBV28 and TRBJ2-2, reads DVKVTQSSRYLVKRTGEKVFLECVQDMDHENMFWYRQDPGLGLRLIYFSYDVKMKEKGDIPEGYSVSREKKERFSLILESASTNQTSMYLCASRPPGGENTGELFFGEGSRLTVL.